Listed here is a single T cell receptor beta chain. The data were taken from a study of CD8 T cells in Susac syndrome. Negative isolation yielded CD8+ and CD4+ T cells; FACS enriched TEMRA cells. The CDR3 has 14 residues. The germline gives CDR1 MNHEY, CDR2 SVGAGI. V was shortened by 2 bases and J by 5 bases, with 12 bases between the two germline ends. Reverse transcription of roughly 0.45 to 1 ug RNA was carried out with random hexamers. It was immunoSEQ multiplex PCR that amplified TCR beta CDR3 across 54 Vbeta and 13 Jbeta. One entry per CDR3 protein, called by TCRdb with MiXCR from the immunoSEQ multiplex PCR reads. The sample shows about 300,000 distinct CDR3 sequences, 65% to 90% of them seen only once.

Material for sequencing was CD8+ T cells from PBMCs. The chain carries TRBV6-5 and TRBJ2-5; D may be TRBD1 (6 bases). This sequence originates from a human donor with multiple sclerosis. CDR3 protein: CASSYGAGAETQYF. CDR3 sequence (DNA): TGTGCCAGCAGTTACGGGGCAGGGGCGGAGACCCAGTACTTC.